This T cell receptor (beta chain) was retrieved from a study of T cells in localized non-small cell lung cancer. Broader study findings: Among blood samples, higher T cell density accompanied longer overall survival.

Remarks on this clone: Its matching antigen is unknown.

Clones were read by immunoSEQ multiplex PCR, and TCRdb kept only the in-frame ones, dropping some. The table lists 25,000 to 30,000 clones, roughly four fifths of them singletons, with approximately 5.7% in the top ten. CDR3 size: 12 residues. The V end lost 3 bases, the J end lost 2 bases, and 4 bases lay between the germline ends. Germline loops: CDR1 LNHDA, CDR2 SQIVND (reference sequence). The receptor's source is a man between 35 and 75 years old with stage III lung adenocarcinoma. Sequences were derived from peripheral blood mononuclear cells, sampled before any cancer treatment. The V and J genes are TRBV19 and TRBJ2-5; D not resolved. CDR3 region: CASSMLQETQYF. DNA of the CDR3: TGTGCCAGTAGTATGTTACAAGAGACCCAGTACTTC.